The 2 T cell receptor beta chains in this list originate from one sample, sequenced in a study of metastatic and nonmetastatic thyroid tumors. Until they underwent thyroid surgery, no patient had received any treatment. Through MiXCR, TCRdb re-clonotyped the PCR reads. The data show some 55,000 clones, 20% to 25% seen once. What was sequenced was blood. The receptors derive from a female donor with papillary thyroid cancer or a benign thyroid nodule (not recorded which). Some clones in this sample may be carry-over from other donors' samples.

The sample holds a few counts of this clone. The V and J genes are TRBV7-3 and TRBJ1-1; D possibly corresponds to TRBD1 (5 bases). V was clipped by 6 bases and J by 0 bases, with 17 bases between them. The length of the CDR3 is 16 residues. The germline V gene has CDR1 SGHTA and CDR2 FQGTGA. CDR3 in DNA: TGTGCCAGCAGTCGAAATGTGGGGGTAATGAACACTGAAGCTTTCTTT. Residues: CASSRNVGVMNTEAFF.

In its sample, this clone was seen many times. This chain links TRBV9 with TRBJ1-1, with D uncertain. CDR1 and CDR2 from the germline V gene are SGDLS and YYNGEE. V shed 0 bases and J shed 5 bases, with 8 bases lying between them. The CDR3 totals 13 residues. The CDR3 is CASSVGPGTEAFF. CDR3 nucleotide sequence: TGTGCCAGCAGCGTAGGTCCGGGGACTGAAGCTTTCTTT.